A single sample gave rise to the 30 T cell receptor beta chains below, sequenced in a study of T cells after yellow fever vaccination. TCRdb independently ran MiXCR on the 5' RACE reads; one entry per CDR3 protein. The sample has some 70,000 distinct CDR3 sequences, under 8% seen once; the top ten hold 37%. Sequencing used CD8+ T cells sorted from PBMCs, obtained roughly 46 days after the first yellow fever vaccination. The receptors were gathered from a man aged 18-30 years who received the YFV17D yellow fever vaccine.

This clonotype was observed at least ten times. The V and J genes are TRBV11-2 and TRBJ2-7; no reliable D call. V lost 0 bases and J 2 bases, leaving 11 bases between the germline ends. Germline values: CDR1 SGHAT, CDR2 FQNNGV. This CDR3 spans 15 amino acids. CDR3 amino acids: CASSLEAGGPYEQYV. The CDR3 DNA follows: TGTGCCAGCAGCTTAGAGGCAGGCGGACCCTACGAGCAGTACGTC.

The chain employs TRBV5-1 and TRBJ2-7; 7 bases match TRBD1. From germline, CDR1 is SGHRS and CDR2 YFSETQ. CDR3 length: 15 amino acids. The V segment lost 3 bases and the J segment 3 bases; nucleotides outside the gene matches: 9. The CDR3 coding sequence is TGCGCCAGCAGCTATGCAGAGGGGGCTTTCTACGAGCAGTACTTC. It codes for CASSYAEGAFYEQYF.

This clonotype has only a few counts. This sequence joins TRBV12-3 or TRBV12-4 and TRBJ2-3, with 9 nucleotides matching TRBD2. The CDR3 is 14 amino acids. V was pared by 3 bases and J by 5 bases, with 3 bases of the junction left unmatched. CDR3 nucleotide sequence: TGTGCCAGCAGTTTCGGCGGGGGGGGAGATACGCAGTATTTT. The encoded protein is CASSFGGGGDTQYF.

With respect to this clonotype: Likely a read error: the CDR3 ends without its conserved phenylalanine or tryptophan. The genes are TRBV6-1 and TRBJ2-7; 9 bases align to TRBD1. The CDR3 has 15 amino acids. The V segment lost 3 bases and the J segment 5 bases; nucleotides outside the gene matches: 8. Germline lookup yields CDR1 MNHNS and CDR2 SASEGT. The CDR3 DNA follows: TGTGCCAGCAGTGAGTTGGGGACAGGGTTCAACGAGCAGTACATC. Residues: CASSELGTGFNEQYI.

This clonotype was seen repeatedly, ten times or more. The chain joins TRBV4-3 to TRBJ2-7; D perhaps matches TRBD1 (6 bases). The CDR3 loop spans 14 amino acids. V dropped 4 bases and J dropped 4 bases, with 14 bases sitting between them. From germline, CDR1 is LGHNA and CDR2 YSLEER. CDR3 DNA sequence: TGCGCCAGCAGCCTCGGACAGACGGGATACGAGCAGTACTTC. This translates into CASSLGQTGYEQYF.

This clonotype showed up many times. The chain joins TRBV6-4 to TRBJ2-2, with D possibly matching TRBD2 (6 bases). V was clipped by 3 bases and J by 4 bases, with 6 bases between them. This CDR3 region has 13 residues. Germline CDR1 and CDR2: MRHNA and SNTAGT. This CDR3 reads CASSETSTGELFF. Written as DNA, the CDR3 is TGTGCCAGCAGTGAGACTAGCACCGGGGAGCTGTTTTTT.

There are many counts of this clonotype. The chain has TRBV9 and TRBJ1-2; no definite D call. CDR1 SGDLS and CDR2 YYNGEE come from the germline V gene. The V end was cut by 0 bases, the J end by 7 bases, with 16 bases between. This CDR3 comprises 15 residues. As DNA, the CDR3 is TGTGCCAGCAGCGTAGATTCGGCTTCTCCCCTTGGCTACACCTTC. Protein sequence: CASSVDSASPLGYTF.

The rearrangement uses TRBV5-4 and TRBJ1-4; D might be TRBD1 (5 bases). Trimming stripped 1 base from V and 6 bases from J, with 10 bases between. This CDR3 is built from 14 residues. Per the germline V gene, CDR1 is SGHNT and CDR2 is YYREEE (reference sequence). CDR3 sequence (DNA): TGTGCCAGCAGCTTGAACGGGGGAGATGAAAAACTGTTTTTT. The encoded protein is CASSLNGGDEKLFF.

The table lists this clonotype with a few counts. CDR3 sequence: CASSPSQAYYRDPVSTQYF. CDR3 DNA sequence: TGTGCCAGCAGCCCCAGTCAGGCCTATTACAGGGATCCAGTGTCGACCCAGTACTTC. The chain links TRBV11-2 to TRBJ2-5, with a tentative D call TRBD1 (6 bases). This CDR3 has 19 residues. The germline V and J ends were trimmed by 5 bases and 7 bases, with 32 bases remaining between them. The germline CDR1 and CDR2 sequences are SGHAT and FQNNGV.

This clonotype was observed a handful of times. The V gene is TRBV6-5, the J gene TRBJ2-7; D possibly uses TRBD1 or TRBD2 (5 bases each). The CDR3 contains 14 residues. The V end was cut by 2 bases, the J end by 4 bases, with 12 bases between. CDR1 is MNHEY, CDR2 SVGAGI, per germline. The CDR3 bases are TGTGCCAGCAGTTACGGGACCTCGGGTTACGAGCAGTACGTC. It codes for CASSYGTSGYEQYV.

Concerning this clonotype itself: Since a much larger clone is just one base distant, this may be a read error. The chain couples TRBV7-9 to TRBJ2-2, with D uncertain. Germline values: CDR1 SEHNR, CDR2 FQNEAQ (reference sequence). The CDR3 contains 13 residues. Trimming took 5 bases from V and 7 from J, leaving 11 bases between them. The CDR3 here is CASSPPGDGELFF. DNA for the CDR3: TGTGCCAGCAGCCCCCCCGGCGACGGGGAGCTGTTTTTT.

This clonotype was counted only a few times. The chain employs TRBV12-3 or TRBV12-4 and TRBJ1-4; 10 bases are a match to TRBD1. The CDR3 sequence is 15 residues long. The V segment lost 7 bases and the J segment 6 bases; nucleotides outside the gene matches: 8. The CDR3 is CASIITGTGDEKLFF. The CDR3, as DNA: TGTGCCAGCATTATTACCGGGACAGGGGATGAAAAACTGTTTTTT.

This clonotype was picked up a small number of times. The chain couples TRBV10-3 to TRBJ1-5; D unclear. There are 13 residues in the CDR3. The V gene lost 2 bases and the J gene lost 6 bases, with 8 bases spanning the gap. CDR1 is ENHRY and CDR2 is SYGVKD in the germline V gene. The CDR3 sequence is CAISEGSGQPQHF. For the CDR3, the DNA is TGTGCCATCAGTGAGGGGAGCGGTCAGCCCCAGCATTTT.

The J gene is TRBJ1-4, the V gene TRBV7-9; 9 bases fit TRBD1. CDR1 SEHNR and CDR2 FQNEAQ come from the germline V gene (reference sequence). The V segment lost 3 bases and the J segment 7 bases; nucleotides outside the gene matches: 6. The CDR3 totals 15 residues. The CDR3 is CASSLRDREGEKLFF. CDR3 coding DNA: TGTGCCAGCAGCTTGCGGGACAGGGAAGGTGAAAAACTGTTTTTT.

There are a few counts of this clonotype. The rearrangement joins TRBV7-9 to TRBJ1-1; no firm D call. Between the trimmed V and J ends, which lost 5 bases and 3 bases, there was a span of 7 bases. Germline-derived CDR1 and CDR2 are SEHNR and FQNEAQ (reference sequence). CDR3 length equals 12 residues. The CDR3 is CASSPGDTEAFF. CDR3 sequence (DNA): TGTGCCAGCAGCCCCGGGGACACTGAAGCTTTCTTT.

Notes on this clonotype: A read error may produce the germline difference seen at one junction end. The chain links TRBV7-7 to TRBJ2-5, with 9 nucleotides matching TRBD2. The germline CDR1 and CDR2 sequences are SSHAT and FNYEAQ (reference sequence). This CDR3 comprises 16 residues. In DNA form, the CDR3 reads TGTGCTAGCAGCAACTTCGGGGCTAGCGGGGACCAGACCCAGTACTTC. Its translation: CASSNFGASGDQTQYF.

The chain has TRBV3-1 and TRBJ2-5, with D unresolved. V was cut by 10 bases and J by 7 bases, with 19 bases left in between. This CDR3 is built from 13 residues. The germline V gene has CDR1 LGHDT and CDR2 YNNKEL (reference sequence). The CDR3, as DNA: TGTGCCACCTGCAAAGCCGGGCCCGGGACCCAGTACTTC. Its translation is CATCKAGPGTQYF.

This clonotype was detected many times. The CDR3 DNA sequence: TGTGCCAGCTCTCTTACCGGGACAGGGATTTATGTCTCAACTAATGAAAAACTGTTTTTT. Its protein is CASSLTGTGIYVSTNEKLFF. V gene TRBV18 combines with J gene TRBJ1-4, with 9 positions matching TRBD1. CDR1 KGHSH and CDR2 LQKENI come from the germline V gene. The CDR3 is 20 amino acids. Losses at the gene ends were 6 bases for V and 0 bases for J; bases not matched to a gene: 17.

In this sample, this clonotype turned up many times. The rearrangement uses TRBV5-1 and TRBJ2-1, with 12 bases identical to TRBD2. The CDR3 contains 15 residues. V shed 4 bases and J 6 bases; nucleotides not matched to a gene: 5. CDR1 is SGHRS and CDR2 is YFSETQ in the germline V gene. Written as DNA, the CDR3 is TGCGCCAGCAGCCTGACTAGCGGGGGTTTCAATGAGCAGTTCTTC. Translating it yields CASSLTSGGFNEQFF.

For this clonotype: Sequence at one end of the junction differs from germline and may be a read error. This rearrangement joins TRBV5-4 to TRBJ1-1; a weak D match, TRBD1 (6 bases). The CDR3 spans 14 residues. Per the germline V gene, CDR1 is SGHNT and CDR2 is YYREEE (reference sequence). CDR3 in DNA: TGTGCCAGCAGCTTTGCGGGGGCTTACACTGAAGCTCTCTTT. It encodes CASSFAGAYTEALF.

In this sample, this clonotype turned up many times. DNA for the CDR3: TGTGCCAGCCGCCGGTTTTTGAACACTGAAGCTTTCTTT. It is translated as CASRRFLNTEAFF. The chain has TRBV11-2 and TRBJ1-1; D remains ambiguous. V was trimmed by 8 bases and J by 0 bases, leaving 10 bases between them. The CDR3 is made up of 13 amino acids. Germline CDR1 reads SGHAT; CDR2 reads FQNNGV.

In its sample, this clonotype was seen a few times. This sequence joins TRBV27 and TRBJ2-1; D not certain. Per the germline V gene, CDR1 is MNHEY and CDR2 is SMNVEV (reference sequence). The CDR3 has 11 residues. Trimming left V 5 bases short and J 7 bases short, with 6 bases between. This CDR3 is CASSELNEQFF. The CDR3 DNA reads as TGTGCCAGCAGTGAACTTAATGAGCAGTTCTTC.

The chain joins TRBV5-1 to TRBJ2-2, with 7 bases identical to TRBD2. The germline V gene encodes CDR1 SGHRS and CDR2 YFSETQ. The CDR3 has 16 amino acids. J lost 2 bases, V lost 4 bases, and 8 bases had no gene match. In DNA, the CDR3 is TGCGCCAGCAGCGAGGAACTAGCGACTAACACCGGGGAGCTGTTTTTT. This codes for CASSEELATNTGELFF.

This clonotype has just a few counts. The V and J genes are TRBV30 and TRBJ1-1, with no clear D. The CDR3 length is 15 residues. In germline, CDR1 is GTSNPN, CDR2 SVGIG (reference sequence). The V and J ends lost 4 bases and 7 bases respectively, with 22 bases between them. This CDR3 is CAWNELATRVGEAFF. CDR3 DNA sequence: TGTGCCTGGAATGAATTGGCCACACGGGTTGGTGAAGCTTTCTTT. Filled out from reference TRBV30 and TRBJ1-1, the complete variable domain reads SQTIHQWPATLVQPVGSPLSLECTVEGTSNPNLYWYRQAAGRGLQLLFYSVGIGQISSEVPQNLSASRPQDRQFILSSKKLLLSDSGFYLCAWNELATRVGEAFFGQGTRLTVV.

This clonotype was counted ten times or more. The J gene is TRBJ2-2, the V gene TRBV11-2; possibly TRBD1 or TRBD2 for D (5 bases each). Trimming took 5 bases from V and 2 from J, leaving 15 bases between them. Germline V gives CDR1 SGHAT, CDR2 FQNNGV. This CDR3 region has 16 residues. As DNA, the CDR3 is TGTGCCAGCAGCCATGGGACGGACCTAAACACCGGGGAGCTGTTTTTT. Translated, it gives CASSHGTDLNTGELFF.

Remarks on this clonotype: A much larger clonotype is one base distant, so this may be a read error. The V and J genes are TRBV6-2 or TRBV6-3 and TRBJ2-5; D unresolved. The V gene's germline CDR1 is MNHEY and CDR2 SVGEGT. The CDR3 is 13 amino acids. V was shortened by 0 bases and J by 5 bases, with 7 bases between the two germline ends. The CDR3 nucleotides are TGTGCCAGCAGTTACTCGAGGCGGGAGACCCAGTACTTC. It specifies CASSYSRRETQYF.

This clonotype was counted ten times or more. The chain is built from TRBV6-2 or TRBV6-3 and TRBJ1-3; no reliable D call. V was pared by 8 bases and J by 1 base, with 15 bases between. This CDR3 is 15 amino acids long. CDR1 and CDR2 from the germline V gene are MNHEY and SVGEGT. The CDR3 loop is CASFQAKVSGNTIYF. Written as DNA, the CDR3 is TGTGCCAGCTTCCAAGCCAAGGTGTCTGGAAACACCATATATTTT.

This sequence joins TRBV28 and TRBJ2-7; tentatively, D is TRBD1 (5 bases). Per germline, CDR1 MDHEN and CDR2 SYDVKM. The CDR3 is 14 amino acids. V lost 7 bases and J lost 0, with 13 bases in between. The CDR3 bases are TGTGCCAGCAAAGGGGCAGGTGACTCCTACGAGCAGTACGTC. This codes for CASKGAGDSYEQYV.

The J gene is TRBJ2-5, the V gene TRBV7-3, with D perhaps matching TRBD1 or TRBD2 (5 bases each). Trimming took off 4 bases at V and 5 bases at J, with 14 bases between the two ends. CDR3 length: 14 residues. CDR1 SGHTA and CDR2 FQGTGA come from the germline V gene. The CDR3: CASSSQAWGETQYF. The CDR3 region has the DNA TGTGCCAGCAGCTCCCAAGCGTGGGGGGAGACCCAGTACTTC.

At least ten counts were recorded for this clonotype. J is TRBJ1-4 and V is TRBV5-1; no definite D call. Trimming removed 0 bases at V and 0 bases at J, with 12 bases between. Looked up from germline, CDR1 is SGHRS and CDR2 is YFSETQ. The CDR3 totals 17 residues. The CDR3 loop is CASSLGVEYATNEKLFF. The CDR3 region has the DNA TGCGCCAGCAGCTTGGGGGTAGAGTATGCAACTAATGAAAAACTGTTTTTT.